The 5 T cell receptor beta chains reported below all come from one sample, sequenced in a study of glioma-infiltrating T cells after dendritic cell vaccination. Assay used: immunoSEQ multiplex PCR; TCRdb lists only in-frame clones, some missing. The table includes just under 85,000 clones, about 90% detected once. Sample: blood, taken before dendritic cell vaccination. Receptors were obtained from a human donor with glioblastoma.

This sequence joins TRBV6-1 and TRBJ1-2; no clear D. V gave up 6 bases and J gave up 8 bases, with 16 bases separating them. CDR1 MNHNS and CDR2 SASEGT come from the germline V gene. The CDR3 sequence is 13 residues long. The CDR3 reads CASSRGPSEGYTF. DNA of the CDR3: TGTGCCAGCAGCCGCGGCCCCTCAGAGGGCTACACCTTC.

CDR3 sequence (DNA): TGTGCCAGCTCATCGTCCCTAGCGGGAGTTAGTAACGAGCAGTACTTC. It is translated as CASSSSLAGVSNEQYF. J is TRBJ2-7 and V is TRBV18; 10 bases are a match to TRBD2. V lost 5 bases, J lost 5 bases, and 12 bases stayed unmatched. Germline V CDR1 and CDR2: KGHSH, LQKENI. CDR3 length: 16 residues. The full variable domain, with the rest looked up from reference TRBV18 and TRBJ2-7, is NAGVMQNPRHLVRRRGQEARLRCSPMKGHSHVYWYRQLPEEGLKFMVYLQKENIIDESGMPKERFSAEFPKEGPSILRIQQVVRGDSAAYFCASSSSLAGVSNEQYFGPGTRLTVT.

The chain has TRBV7-9 and TRBJ1-1, with unresolved D. This CDR3 is 15 amino acids long. V gave up 1 base and J gave up 5 bases, with 14 bases separating them. Germline V gene data show CDR1 as SEHNR and CDR2 as FQNEAQ (reference sequence). CDR3 sequence reads: CASSLDLAGFTEAFF. The CDR3 bases are TGTGCCAGCAGCTTAGACCTAGCAGGTTTTACTGAAGCTTTCTTT.

This clone was counted a single time. The chain employs TRBV27 and TRBJ2-2; possibly TRBD1 for D (5 bases). V was trimmed by 8 bases and J by 4 bases, leaving 14 bases between them. The germline gives CDR1 MNHEY, CDR2 SMNVEV (reference sequence). The CDR3 length is 14 residues. CDR3 sequence: CASRVTGSTGELFF. DNA for the CDR3: TGTGCCAGCCGCGTAACAGGAAGCACCGGGGAGCTGTTTTTT.

The rearrangement joins TRBV12-5 to TRBJ2-1, with D possibly matching TRBD2 (6 bases). Germline V gene lookup returns CDR1 LGHNT and CDR2 FRNRAP. Trimming took 0 bases from V and 6 from J, leaving 18 bases between them. There are 17 residues in the CDR3. CDR3 in amino acids: CASGLVIPTGVLNEQFF. Written as DNA, the CDR3 is TGTGCTAGTGGTTTGGTTATCCCCACGGGGGTCCTCAATGAGCAGTTCTTC. Variable domain in full (rest from reference TRBV12-5 and TRBJ2-1): DARVTQTPRHKVTEMGQEVTMRCQPILGHNTVFWYRQTMMQGLELLAYFRNRAPLDDSGMPKDRFSAEMPDATLATLKIQPSEPRDSAVYFCASGLVIPTGVLNEQFFGPGTRLTVL.